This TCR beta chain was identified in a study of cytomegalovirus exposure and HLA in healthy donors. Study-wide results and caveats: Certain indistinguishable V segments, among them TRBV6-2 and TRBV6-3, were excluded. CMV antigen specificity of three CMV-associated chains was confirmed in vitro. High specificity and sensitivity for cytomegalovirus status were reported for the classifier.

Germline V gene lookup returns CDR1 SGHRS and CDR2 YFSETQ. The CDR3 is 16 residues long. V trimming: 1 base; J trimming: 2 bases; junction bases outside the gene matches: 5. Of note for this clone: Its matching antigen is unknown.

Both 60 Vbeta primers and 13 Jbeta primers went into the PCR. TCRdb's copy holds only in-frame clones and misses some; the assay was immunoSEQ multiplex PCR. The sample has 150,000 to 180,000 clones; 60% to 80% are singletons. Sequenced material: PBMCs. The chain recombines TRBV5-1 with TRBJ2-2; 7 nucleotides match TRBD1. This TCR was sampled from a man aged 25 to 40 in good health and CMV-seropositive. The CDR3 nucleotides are TGCGCCAGCAGCTTGAGGGGGCCGCACAACACCGGGGAGCTGTTTTTT. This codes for CASSLRGPHNTGELFF.